A selection of T cell receptor beta chains follows, all from one sample in a study of a mutant IDH1 vaccine in newly diagnosed glioma. Libraries were prepared by immunoSEQ multiplex PCR; TCRdb keeps only in-frame clonotypes and omits some of them. The table has about 38,000 clones, roughly four fifths seen once; the top ten hold around 5%. Which antigens these TCRs recognize remains unknown. The sequences come from PBMCs, collected from a glioma patient whose treatment included an IDH1 peptide vaccine. The receptor source for this set is a man aged 40-55 years with glioma. Each CDR3 is given with its conserved first and last residue. The order of the fields is J gene, V gene, CDR3 protein.

J: TRBJ2-3; V: TRBV7-2; CDR3: CASSLGASYTDTQYF
J: TRBJ2-1; V: TRBV15; CDR3: CATSRDKGWGAGNEQFF
J: TRBJ2-2; V: TRBV18; CDR3: CASSPRVTSAQNTGELFF
J: TRBJ1-2; V: TRBV29-1; CDR3: CSVNGYGTGDNYGYTF
J: TRBJ1-6; V: TRBV30; CDR3: CAWSVLTGDSPLHF
J: TRBJ1-2; V: TRBV2; CDR3: CASGVDRQGGYTF
J: TRBJ2-7; V: TRBV10-3; CDR3: CAIAPGAQYF
J: TRBJ1-2; V: TRBV6-5; CDR3: CASSTGTVANYGYTF
J: TRBJ2-7; V: TRBV30; CDR3: CAWSVRIWNSYEQYF
J: TRBJ1-3; V: TRBV29-1; CDR3: CSVEGKNGNTIYF
J: TRBJ2-1; V: TRBV4-1; CDR3: CASSQGQGNEQFF
J: TRBJ2-3; V: TRBV28; CDR3: CASSFPGGREEADTQYF
J: TRBJ2-5; V: TRBV7-3; CDR3: CASSRTGTGVETQYF
J: TRBJ1-1; V: TRBV5-1; CDR3: CASSLDGLGTEAFF